Listed below are T cell receptor beta chains from one sample, sequenced in a study of memory CD4+ T cells and cytomegalovirus serostatus. Generated by immunoSEQ multiplex PCR, the TCRdb table keeps only in-frame clones and is missing some. This table has some 54,000 clones, around 82% appearing once. Sequencing was performed on memory CD4+ T cells from blood. All receptors come from an adult in good health and CMV-seropositive. Both conserved end residues are part of each CDR3. D genes are given only for firm matches. Not all rows give a size; the values are once, few, many and, for expanded clones, a class.

length: 17; J: TRBJ2-2; D: .; size: once; V: TRBV7-2; DNA: TGTGCCAGCGGACTAGACAGGTCCCTTCAAGTTTCCGGGGAGCTGTTTTTT; CDR3: CASGLDRSLQVSGELFF
length: 15; J: TRBJ2-1; D: TRBD1; size: .; V: TRBV25-1; DNA: TGTGCCAGCAGTGACCCAAGGACAGGGAACAATGAGCAGTTCTTC; CDR3: CASSDPRTGNNEQFF
length: 15; J: TRBJ2-5; D: TRBD2; size: .; V: TRBV7-3; DNA: TGTGCCAGCTCAACGGGACTAGGGGAGGTAGAGACCCAGTACTTC; CDR3: CASSTGLGEVETQYF
length: 16; J: TRBJ2-1; D: TRBD2; size: .; V: TRBV5-4; DNA: TGTGCCAGCAGCAGTGTGGGGGGGTTCAGCTACAATGAGCAGTTCTTC; CDR3: CASSSVGGFSYNEQFF
length: 15; J: TRBJ1-3; D: .; size: .; V: TRBV5-6; DNA: TGTGCCAGCAGCTTGAGGCAGAGCTCTGGAAACACCATATATTTT; CDR3: CASSLRQSSGNTIYF
length: 14; J: TRBJ1-2; D: TRBD1; size: .; V: TRBV5-1; DNA: TGCGCCAGCAGCTTAAGGACAGGGGAGAGCGGCTACACCTTC; CDR3: CASSLRTGESGYTF
length: 13; J: TRBJ2-5; D: .; size: .; V: TRBV4-2; DNA: TGTGCCAGCAGCCAAGATGAGTGGGAGACCCAGTACTTC; CDR3: CASSQDEWETQYF
length: 11; J: TRBJ2-7; D: .; size: .; V: TRBV2; DNA: TGTGCCAGCAAAGCAGTCCACGAGCAGTACTTC; CDR3: CASKAVHEQYF
length: 17; J: TRBJ2-3; D: TRBD2; size: .; V: TRBV25-1; DNA: TGTGCCAGCAGACAAACCCTTCTAGCGGGGGCCACAGATACGCAGTATTTT; CDR3: CASRQTLLAGATDTQYF
length: 15; J: TRBJ2-1; D: .; size: .; V: TRBV11-2; DNA: TGTGCCAGCAAGGGGAGTCGGGGATTATACAATGAGCAGTTCTTC; CDR3: CASKGSRGLYNEQFF
length: 15; J: TRBJ1-3; D: .; size: .; V: TRBV10-3; DNA: TGTGCCATCAGTGATTTAGGACAGCCTAGGAACACCATATATTTT; CDR3: CAISDLGQPRNTIYF
length: 16; J: TRBJ2-5; D: TRBD2; size: .; V: TRBV7-2; DNA: TGTGCCAGCAGCACCCAAGCGGCTAGCGGAGGGAAGACCCAGTACTTC; CDR3: CASSTQAASGGKTQYF
length: 14; J: TRBJ1-5; D: .; size: .; V: TRBV27; DNA: TGTGCCAGCAGTTTATCGGGAGAAATAGGGCCCCAGCATTTT; CDR3: CASSLSGEIGPQHF
length: 15; J: TRBJ2-7; D: .; size: .; V: TRBV6-6; DNA: TGTGCCAGCAGTTACTCGGCGGTAGGGTTAGCCGAGCAGTACTTC; CDR3: CASSYSAVGLAEQYF
length: 13; J: TRBJ2-7; D: .; size: once; V: TRBV2; DNA: TGTGCCAGCAGTGATGAAGGGAGCTACGAGCAGTACTTC; CDR3: CASSDEGSYEQYF
length: 13; J: TRBJ1-1; D: .; size: .; V: TRBV30; DNA: TGTGCCTGGAGTAACAGGGAAAACACTGAAGCTTTCTTT; CDR3: CAWSNRENTEAFF
length: 16; J: TRBJ1-1; D: .; size: .; V: TRBV19; DNA: TGTGCCAGTAGTACCCTGGGGAGAGGGAAGAACACTGAAGCTTTCTTT; CDR3: CASSTLGRGKNTEAFF
length: 13; J: TRBJ1-2; D: .; size: .; V: TRBV19; DNA: TGTGCCAGTAGTATAACTGCCTCTTGGGGCTACACCTTC; CDR3: CASSITASWGYTF
length: 17; J: TRBJ1-5; D: TRBD1; size: .; V: TRBV28; DNA: TGTGCCAGCAGTTCGGGACAGGGGGCCCTCCTCGCGAAGCCCCAGCATTTT; CDR3: CASSSGQGALLAKPQHF
length: 17; J: TRBJ2-3; D: TRBD2; size: few; V: TRBV10-3; DNA: TGTGCCATCAGTGAGTTGGGGACTAGCGGACACACAGATACGCAGTATTTT; CDR3: CAISELGTSGHTDTQYF
length: 16; J: TRBJ1-5; D: TRBD1; size: .; V: TRBV18; DNA: TGTGCCAGCTCAACCCGAGAGACAGGGGAGGGACAGCCCCAGCATTTT; CDR3: CASSTRETGEGQPQHF
length: 13; J: TRBJ2-5; D: .; size: .; V: TRBV7-2; DNA: TGTGCCAGCAGCTATGACCGACGGGAGACCCAGTACTTC; CDR3: CASSYDRRETQYF
length: 13; J: TRBJ1-1; D: .; size: .; V: TRBV15; DNA: TGTGCCACCAGCAGGGCACTGAGACTAGAAGCTTTCTTT; CDR3: CATSRALRLEAFF
length: 14; J: TRBJ1-2; D: .; size: .; V: TRBV5-1; DNA: TGCGCCAGCAGTTTAGAGGACAGCTTCTATGGCTACACCTTC; CDR3: CASSLEDSFYGYTF
length: 12; J: TRBJ2-3; D: .; size: .; V: TRBV6-6; DNA: TGTGCCAGCAGCCAACAGGGAGATACGCAGTATTTT; CDR3: CASSQQGDTQYF
length: 15; J: TRBJ2-7; D: TRBD1; size: .; V: TRBV7-2; DNA: TGTGCCAGCAGCTTAGCCCGGGACAGTTCCTACGAGCAGTACTTC; CDR3: CASSLARDSSYEQYF
length: 13; J: TRBJ1-1; D: .; size: few; V: TRBV7-9; DNA: TGTGCCAGCAGCTTAGGACAGAACACTGAAGCTTTCTTT; CDR3: CASSLGQNTEAFF
length: 13; J: TRBJ2-1; D: .; size: .; V: TRBV5-1; DNA: TGCGCCAGCAGCTTGAGGACCAAAGATGAGCAGTTCTTC; CDR3: CASSLRTKDEQFF
length: 13; J: TRBJ1-2; D: .; size: .; V: TRBV6-1; DNA: TGTGCCAGCAGTGAAACCCAGGGAAGAGGCTACACCTTC; CDR3: CASSETQGRGYTF
length: 17; J: TRBJ2-3; D: TRBD2; size: .; V: TRBV15; DNA: TGTGCCACCAGCAGAGCCCTAGCGGGAATAACCACAGATACGCAGTATTTT; CDR3: CATSRALAGITTDTQYF